A single sample gave rise to the 28 T cell receptor beta chains below, sequenced in a study of blood T cell repertoires in COVID-19. This table comes from immunoSEQ multiplex PCR, and its TCRdb copy is limited to in-frame clones, with some not included. The sample carries about 270,000 clones, 70% to 90% recorded once. Sample: PBMCs or T cells enriched from blood (not recorded which). These receptors came from a woman in her 30s with acute COVID-19.

The V and J genes are TRBV4-1 and TRBJ2-1, with 7 bases aligning to TRBD1. The CDR3 length is 14 residues. The germline CDR1 and CDR2 sequences are MGHRA and YSYEKL. Unmatched junction bases numbered 5, after V lost 0 bases and J lost 9 bases. The CDR3, as DNA: TGCGCCAGCAGCCAAGACCAAGGGGGCGTTGAGCAGTTCTTC. Its protein product is CASSQDQGGVEQFF.

The rearrangement joins TRBV6-5 to TRBJ1-5; tentatively, D is TRBD1 (6 bases). The CDR3 extends over 14 amino acids. Trimming took off 6 bases at V and 1 base at J, with 10 bases between the two ends. From germline, CDR1 is MNHEY and CDR2 SVGAGI. DNA of the CDR3: TGTGCCAGCAGGCGACAGGAGAGCAATCAGCCCCAGCATTTT. Its protein is CASRRQESNQPQHF.

CDR3 amino acids: CASSQPQGGTEAFF. Here the CDR3 DNA reads TGTGCCAGCAGCCAACCTCAGGGGGGCACTGAAGCTTTCTTT. The V and J genes are TRBV3-1 (or the pseudogene TRBV3-2) and TRBJ1-1, with 7 bases matching TRBD1. The CDR3 covers 14 residues. Germline V lookup: CDR1 LGHDT, CDR2 YNNKEL (reference sequence). Trimming cost V 2 bases and J 4 bases; bases outside gene matches: 4.

The chain has TRBV11-2 and TRBJ1-1; D is possibly TRBD1 (5 bases). The length of the CDR3 is 15 residues. Germline assignment: CDR1 SGHAT and CDR2 FQNNGV. The V end was cut by 6 bases, the J end by 5 bases, with 19 bases between. The CDR3 protein is CASRPARGGVTEAFF. CDR3 nucleotides: TGTGCCAGCAGGCCGGCTCGCGGGGGAGTGACTGAAGCTTTCTTT.

This clone was counted between two and nine times. This chain joins TRBV5-4 and TRBJ1-1; 8 nucleotides line up with TRBD1. With V trimmed by 3 bases and J by 3 bases, 4 bases remained unmatched. The CDR3 sequence is 14 residues long. Germline CDR1 is SGHNT and CDR2 is YYREEE (reference sequence). This chain's CDR3 is CASSWTGRDTEAFF. As DNA, the CDR3 is TGTGCCAGCAGCTGGACAGGGCGTGACACTGAAGCTTTCTTT.

The J gene is TRBJ2-1, the V gene TRBV4-1; 11 bases line up with TRBD2. CDR1 is MGHRA and CDR2 is YSYEKL in the germline V gene. Trimming cost V 4 bases and J 10 bases; bases outside gene matches: 9. The length of the CDR3 is 15 residues. This CDR3 reads CASSPGVAGGWEQFF. The CDR3 DNA is TGCGCCAGCAGCCCAGGCGTAGCGGGAGGGTGGGAGCAGTTCTTC.

DNA of the CDR3: TGTGCCAGCAGTTTAGCGATGGGGGCGACCACTGAAGCTTTCTTT. Translating gives CASSLAMGATTEAFF. The chain employs TRBV27 and TRBJ1-1; D is possibly TRBD1 (6 bases). Trimming pared 2 bases from V and 4 bases from J, leaving 14 bases between. This CDR3 comprises 15 residues. CDR1 is MNHEY and CDR2 is SMNVEV in the germline V gene (reference sequence).

The V and J genes are TRBV19 and TRBJ1-1, with 9 nucleotides matching TRBD1. The CDR3 is 14 residues long. Germline-derived CDR1 and CDR2 are LNHDA and SQIVND (reference sequence). The V segment lost 1 base and the J segment 5 bases; nucleotides outside the gene matches: 2. For the CDR3, the DNA is TGTGCCAGTAGTATAGGACAGGGGGATACTGAAGCTTTCTTT. Its protein is CASSIGQGDTEAFF.

About this clone: This specimen includes other DNA sequences encoding the same CDR3. This chain uses TRBV27 with TRBJ2-1, with TRBD2 identical over 8 bases. Germline V CDR1 and CDR2: MNHEY, SMNVEV (reference sequence). V lost 3 bases and J lost 4; bases outside the gene matches: 2. The CDR3 runs 14 residues. The CDR3 sequence is CASSLGTSYNEQFF. CDR3 in DNA: TGTGCCAGCAGTTTGGGGACTAGTTACAATGAGCAGTTCTTC.

The rearrangement links TRBV6-8 to TRBJ2-3; 9 positions agree with TRBD2. CDR3 length: 15 residues. Germline V gene data show CDR1 as MNHGY and CDR2 as SAAAGT. V lost 2 bases to trimming and J lost 7 bases; unmatched junction nucleotides: 7. CDR3 protein: CASSYGLAGINTQYF. Written as DNA, the CDR3 is TGTGCCAGCAGTTACGGCCTAGCGGGAATAAATACGCAGTATTTT.

The chain recombines TRBV3-1 (or the pseudogene TRBV3-2) with TRBJ1-5; D is uncertain. This CDR3 is 13 amino acids long. Germline V gives CDR1 LGHDT, CDR2 YNNKEL (reference sequence). Trimming pared 4 bases from V and 2 bases from J, leaving 6 bases between. CDR3 sequence (DNA): TGTGCCAGCAGCCCCCGGGGCAATCAGCCCCAGCATTTT. This translates into CASSPRGNQPQHF.

This clone has only one observation. The chain couples TRBV28 to TRBJ1-1, with D hard to call. V was shortened by 3 bases and J by 4 bases, with 9 bases between the two germline ends. Per the germline V gene, CDR1 is MDHEN and CDR2 is SYDVKM. The CDR3 length is 13 residues. CDR3 region: CASSFPGITEAFF. CDR3 in DNA: TGTGCCAGCAGTTTCCCGGGTATCACTGAAGCTTTCTTT.

CDR3 in DNA: TGTGCCAGCAGGCCCAGCACCGGGGAGCTGTTTTTT. As protein: CASRPSTGELFF. This chain links TRBV12-3 or TRBV12-4 with TRBJ2-2; D ambiguous. The CDR3 loop spans 12 amino acids. V lost 6 bases and J 4 bases, leaving 6 bases between the germline ends.

The chain employs TRBV5-5 and TRBJ2-3, with D possibly TRBD2 on 5 matching bases. Between the trimmed V and J ends, which lost 3 bases and 4 bases, there was a span of 12 bases. The germline V gene has CDR1 SGHKS and CDR2 YYEKEE (reference sequence). The CDR3 length is 14 residues. In nucleotides, the CDR3 is TGTGCCAGCAGCTCCGAGGGAGACCCAGATACGCAGTATTTT. Protein product: CASSSEGDPDTQYF.

About this clone: Other nucleotide sequences in the sample specify the same CDR3. As DNA, the CDR3 is TGCGCCAGCAGCCAAGTTCAGGGTTCCTACGAGCAGTACTTC. This translates into CASSQVQGSYEQYF. V and J are TRBV4-1 and TRBJ2-7; possibly TRBD1 for D (5 bases). The CDR3 runs to 14 residues. The V end was cut by 1 base, the J end by 1 base, with 8 bases between. Germline CDR1 is MGHRA and CDR2 is YSYEKL.

Points on this clone: Other DNA sequences in this specimen translate into the identical CDR3. The chain combines TRBV28 with TRBJ1-5, with 8 bases aligning to TRBD1. Germline-derived CDR1 and CDR2 are MDHEN and SYDVKM. The CDR3 length is 14 residues. J gave up 5 bases and V 5 bases, and 5 bases lay outside the gene matches. The CDR3 protein is CASSLGQGHQPQHF. As DNA, the CDR3 is TGTGCCAGCAGTCTAGGACAGGGTCATCAGCCCCAGCATTTT. The full variable domain, rest sourced from reference TRBV28 and TRBJ1-5, is DVKVTQSSRYLVKRTGEKVFLECVQDMDHENMFWYRQDPGLGLRLIYFSYDVKMKEKGDIPEGYSVSREKKERFSLILESASTNQTSMYLCASSLGQGHQPQHFGDGTRLSIL.

The rearrangement uses TRBV7-3 and TRBJ2-1; D perhaps matches TRBD2 (5 bases). The V and J ends lost 2 bases and 0 bases respectively, with 8 bases between them. CDR1 SGHTA and CDR2 FQGTGA come from the germline V gene. The CDR3 length is 15 residues. CDR3 loop: CASSLFSVSYNEQFF. DNA of the CDR3: TGTGCCAGCAGCTTATTTAGCGTCTCCTACAATGAGCAGTTCTTC. The complete variable domain, with remaining parts taken from reference TRBV7-3 and TRBJ2-1, reads GAGVSQTPSNKVTEKGKYVELRCDPISGHTALYWYRQSLGQGPEFLIYFQGTGAADDSGLPNDRFFAVRPEGSVSTLKIQRTERGDSAVYLCASSLFSVSYNEQFFGPGTRLTVL.

This chain connects TRBV30 to TRBJ1-5, with TRBD1 identical over 9 bases. This CDR3 has 14 amino acids. With V trimmed by 7 bases and J by 4 bases, 8 bases remained unmatched. CDR1 is GTSNPN and CDR2 is SVGIG in the germline V gene (reference sequence). The CDR3 reads CASMDRGVNQPQHF. In nucleotides, the CDR3 is TGTGCCTCCATGGACAGGGGCGTAAATCAGCCCCAGCATTTT.

The chain joins TRBV27 to TRBJ2-3; TRBD2 agrees at 11 bases. CDR1 is MNHEY and CDR2 is SMNVEV in the germline V gene (reference sequence). Unmatched junction bases numbered 12, after V lost 3 bases and J lost 1 base. The CDR3 contains 19 residues. The CDR3 bases are TGTGCCAGCAGTTTTTGGGTCCCTAGCGGGAGGCGGGGCACAGATACGCAGTATTTT. It translates to CASSFWVPSGRRGTDTQYF.

The V gene is TRBV28, the J gene TRBJ2-7; 10 nucleotides align to TRBD2. The CDR3 is 15 residues long. Germline V gene lookup returns CDR1 MDHEN and CDR2 SYDVKM. Trimming took 5 bases from V and 2 from J; bases not matched to a gene: 6. The chain's CDR3 is CASSPLAGAPYEQYF. CDR3 DNA sequence: TGTGCCAGCAGTCCTCTAGCGGGAGCGCCCTACGAGCAGTACTTC.

V gene TRBV11-3 combines with J gene TRBJ1-5; no clear D. CDR3 length equals 13 residues. Germline CDR1 SGHNT, CDR2 YENEEA. V was cut by 5 bases and J by 4 bases, with 9 bases left in between. The CDR3 DNA is TGTGCCAGCAGCCAGGAGGGAAATCAGCCCCAGCATTTT. Residues: CASSQEGNQPQHF.

V is TRBV10-3 and J is TRBJ1-5; no definite D call. CDR3 length: 13 amino acids. CDR1 and CDR2 (germline): ENHRY, SYGVKD. Trimming left V 0 bases short and J 7 bases short, with 7 bases between. The CDR3 sequence is CAISESMEQPQHF. In nucleotides, the CDR3 is TGTGCCATCAGTGAGTCGATGGAGCAGCCCCAGCATTTT.

The rearrangement joins TRBV24-1 to TRBJ2-5; weak D call: TRBD2 (5 bases). CDR1 is KGHDR, CDR2 SFDVKD, per germline. V was clipped by 7 bases and J by 0 bases, with 14 bases between them. CDR3 length equals 15 residues. CDR3 sequence: CATSDKTGYQETQYF. The CDR3 nucleotides are TGTGCCACCAGCGATAAGACGGGGTACCAAGAGACCCAGTACTTC.

The chain recombines TRBV27 with TRBJ2-3; 12 nucleotides match TRBD2. With 2 bases clipped from V and 3 bases from J, the junction kept 15 bases outside the gene matches. Germline assignment: CDR1 MNHEY and CDR2 SMNVEV (reference sequence). The CDR3 loop spans 20 amino acids. The CDR3 region is CASSLRTSGIYGISTDTQYF. In DNA form, the CDR3 reads TGTGCCAGCAGTTTACGGACTAGCGGGATTTATGGGATTAGTACAGATACGCAGTATTTT.

Only a few counts were recorded for this clone. J is TRBJ2-1 and V is TRBV3-1 (or the pseudogene TRBV3-2); D possibly corresponds to TRBD1 (6 bases). This CDR3 has 15 residues. Deletions cut 5 bases from V and 5 bases from J, with 16 bases between. CDR1 LGHDT and CDR2 YNNKEL come from the germline V gene (reference sequence). CDR3 DNA: TGTGCCAGCAGCTCGCGCGGCAGGGGTGACAATGAGCAGTTCTTC. Residues: CASSSRGRGDNEQFF.

The chain uses TRBV6-5 and TRBJ2-2; TRBD1 might be the D (6 bases). This CDR3 is built from 15 residues. Germline lookup yields CDR1 MNHEY and CDR2 SVGAGI. V lost 2 bases to trimming and J lost 5 bases, with 12 bases between them. CDR3 protein: CASSYSPGVTGELFF. DNA of the CDR3: TGTGCCAGCAGTTACAGTCCAGGGGTGACCGGGGAGCTGTTTTTT.

This rearrangement joins TRBV5-5 to TRBJ2-1, with 11 bases matching TRBD2. Germline CDR1 is SGHKS and CDR2 is YYEKEE (reference sequence). The CDR3 runs 15 residues. Trimming removed 0 bases from V and 15 bases from J; junction bases left unmatched: 11. The CDR3 coding sequence is TGTGCCAGCAGCTTGGTTACTAGCGGGAGCCAAGGTATGTTCTTC. Its translation is CASSLVTSGSQGMFF.

J is TRBJ1-2 and V is TRBV4-1, with 7 positions matching TRBD1. The CDR3 runs 16 residues. The junction had 8 bases not matched to a gene; V was cut back by 0 bases and J by 4 bases. Germline V gene sequence: CDR1 MGHRA, CDR2 YSYEKL. This CDR3 is CASSQDSGDSPYGYTF. As DNA, the CDR3 is TGCGCCAGCAGCCAAGATTCCGGGGACAGTCCCTATGGCTACACCTTC.